This record concerns one T cell receptor beta chain sequence. Germline V gene lookup returns CDR1 LGHNA and CDR2 YNFKEQ. CDR3 length: 16 amino acids. The V gene end was trimmed by 5 bases and the J gene end by 2 bases; junction bases not matched to a gene: 8. The data belong to a study of blood T cell repertoires in COVID-19. Living in 24 US areas, the participants were between roughly 18 and 95 years of age. Membership in each cohort depended on participant-reported clinical history. Cohort 3 donors were reported recovered after two negative PCRs, clearance, or symptom resolution. In the authors' workflow: Estimation of nucleated cell counts was performed using reference gene primer amplification. The data were produced by immunoSEQ multiplex PCR, yet TCRdb's version contains in-frame clones alone and is incomplete. V and J calls and clone size follow that table, whereas D and trimming were derived from the DNA. The repertoire holds some 270,000 clones, with about nine tenths as singletons.

The specimen sequenced was PBMCs or T cells enriched from blood (not recorded which). This clonotype was sampled from a woman aged 40-49 years who had recovered from COVID-19. This chain joins TRBV4-2 and TRBJ2-7; 11 positions agree with TRBD1. The CDR3 sequence: CASSVREGQGAYEQYF. CDR3 bases: TGTGCCAGCAGCGTCCGTGAGGGACAGGGGGCCTACGAGCAGTACTTC.